The T cell receptor beta chain under discussion was sequenced for a study of spatial heterogeneity in lung cancer. Whole-study context: Patients with untreated early-stage non-small cell lung cancer, numbering approximately 79, were the donors.

A distinct unique molecular identifier was carried by each TCR cDNA molecule. TCRdb re-called the 5' RACE reads through MiXCR, storing one row per CDR3 protein. The sample comprises 40,000 or so distinct CDR3 sequences, 8% to 11% of which are singletons, and under 20% rests with the top ten. Study results and limitations: Expanded tumor TCRs that were ubiquitous appeared in blood more at resection than follow-up.

Germline CDR1 and CDR2: SGHVS and FQNEAQ. The V and J ends lost 4 bases and 3 bases, in that order; junction bases with no gene match: 10. This CDR3 spans 16 amino acids. Time point indicated: blood at routine non-recurrence follow-up after resection. Whole RNA, which was extracted from tumor, nontumor lung tissue or frozen PBMC, was sequenced without any cell sorting. This clonotype showed up many times. Its antigen is not identified. The sequence was obtained from a female donor with early-stage non-small cell lung cancer. This material consisted of PBMCs, taken at follow-up. The chain couples TRBV7-8 to TRBJ1-2; 8 bases are a match to TRBD1. The CDR3 region has the DNA TGTGCCAGCAGCTCGACTAGGGCAGGGGGCGACTATGGCTACACCTTC. Translating it yields CASSSTRAGGDYGYTF.